The 23 T cell receptor beta chains below come from one sample, sequenced in a study of identical twins. TCRdb reprocessed the 5' RACE reads with MiXCR, giving one entry per CDR3 protein. The table lists roughly 1.6 million distinct CDR3 sequences, about 32% of them singletons. The specimen sequenced was cord blood. The source of these receptors is a newborn girl in good health.

The chain carries TRBV20-1 and TRBJ2-3, with D possibly being TRBD2 (5 bases). Germline CDR1 DFQATT, CDR2 SNEGSKA (reference sequence). The CDR3 extends over 13 amino acids. Deletions cut 6 bases from V and 0 bases from J, with 10 bases between. The CDR3 coding sequence is TGCAGTGCAGAGGGCTCTAGCACAGATACGCAGTATTTT. This gives the protein CSAEGSSTDTQYF.

The chain carries TRBV12-3 or TRBV12-4 and TRBJ2-1; TRBD2 matches 8 bases. V gave up 6 bases and J gave up 4 bases; unmatched junction bases: 11. The CDR3 is made up of 16 amino acids. The CDR3 here is CASSTSGRATYNEQFF. In nucleotides, the CDR3 is TGTGCCAGCAGCACCAGCGGGAGAGCTACATACAATGAGCAGTTCTTC.

The J gene is TRBJ1-2, the V gene TRBV11-1; TRBD1 matches at 7 bases. The ends lost 5 bases at V and 4 bases at J; junction bases unmatched: 13. The CDR3 loop spans 16 amino acids. The germline V gene encodes CDR1 SGHAT and CDR2 FQDESV (reference sequence). CDR3 loop: CASSPQGQPGPYGYTF. CDR3 DNA: TGTGCCAGCAGCCCCCAGGGACAGCCCGGGCCCTATGGCTACACCTTC.

The chain combines TRBV12-3 or TRBV12-4 with TRBJ1-2; no definite D call. The CDR3 totals 14 residues. V lost 6 bases and J lost 4, with 15 bases in between. CDR3 in DNA: TGTGCCAGCAGCCCTCCCCTGGCCCGCTATGGCTACACCTTC. Translated: CASSPPLARYGYTF.

This clonotype came up a few times. The CDR3 DNA sequence: TGTGCCATCAGTGAGGCTAGCGGGTCTTACAATGAGCAGTTCTTC. Protein sequence: CAISEASGSYNEQFF. The rearrangement links TRBV10-3 to TRBJ2-1, with TRBD2 identical over 8 bases. The CDR3 loop spans 15 amino acids. Germline V gene sequence: CDR1 ENHRY, CDR2 SYGVKD. V dropped 2 bases and J dropped 4; count of bases not matched to a gene: 4.

Details on this clonotype: A junction boundary mismatches the germline segment, possibly from a read error. This chain uses TRBV6-5 with TRBJ1-2, with D possibly matching TRBD1 (5 bases). The CDR3 contains 15 residues. The germline gives CDR1 MNHEY, CDR2 SVGAGI. In DNA form, the CDR3 reads TGTGCCAGCAGTCCTAGGGGACCTCATCGGGATGGCTACATCTTC. Protein: CASSPRGPHRDGYIF.

Notes on this clonotype: At one of its ends the junction is not consistent with the germline gene, which may arise from a read error. This chain joins TRBV20-1 and TRBJ2-6, with D tentatively TRBD1 (5 bases). The CDR3 contains 17 residues. In germline, CDR1 is DFQATT, CDR2 SNEGSKA (reference sequence). The CDR3 DNA sequence: TGCAGTGCTAGCTCCAGCGCGGACCGCTCTGGGGCCAACGTCCTGAATTTC. Translated: CSASSSADRSGANVLNF.

In regard to this clonotype: This clone may be a read error of a much larger clone one base away. The conserved phenylalanine or tryptophan is not found at the CDR3 terminus, so this likely reflects a read error. The chain links TRBV25-1 to TRBJ2-1, with unresolved D. The CDR3 totals 14 residues. Germline V gene lookup returns CDR1 MGHDK and CDR2 SYGVNS. The chain's CDR3 is CASSGSSSYNEQFV. Written as DNA, the CDR3 is TGTGCCAGTAGTGGTTCAAGCTCCTACAATGAGCAGTTCGTC.

This chain joins TRBV20-1 and TRBJ2-2, with TRBD2 matching 10 bases. The CDR3 is made up of 15 amino acids. CDR1 is DFQATT and CDR2 is SNEGSKA in the germline V gene (reference sequence). With V trimmed by 2 bases and J by 2 bases, 2 bases remained unmatched. The CDR3 here is CSARTSGINTGELFF. CDR3 coding DNA: TGCAGTGCTAGAACTAGCGGGATCAACACCGGGGAGCTGTTTTTT.

This clonotype showed up many times. This chain connects TRBV20-1 to TRBJ1-2; D is possibly TRBD1 (5 bases). Germline lookup yields CDR1 DFQATT and CDR2 SNEGSKA (reference sequence). The CDR3 is 12 amino acids. Trimming pared 6 bases from V and 2 bases from J, leaving 10 bases between. The CDR3 region has the DNA TGCAGTGCCCGGGACGGGAACTATGGCTACACCTTC. Translated: CSARDGNYGYTF.

This sequence joins TRBV5-1 and TRBJ2-1; tentatively, D is TRBD1 or TRBD2 (6 bases each). V was shortened by 6 bases and J by 0 bases, with 19 bases between the two germline ends. Germline-derived CDR1 and CDR2 are SGHRS and YFSETQ. CDR3 length: 17 amino acids. The CDR3 DNA sequence: TGCGCCAGCAAGCCGACGTTAGGGGGGAGCTCCTACAATGAGCAGTTCTTC. Translating gives CASKPTLGGSSYNEQFF.

This chain links TRBV12-3 or TRBV12-4 with TRBJ1-2, with no clear D. V shed 8 bases and J shed 1 base, with 11 bases lying between them. The length of the CDR3 is 13 residues. CDR3 loop: CASVQRVNYGYTF. As DNA, the CDR3 is TGTGCCAGCGTACAGCGAGTTAACTATGGCTACACCTTC.

Details on this clonotype: A much larger clone sits a single nucleotide away, making a read error possible. This chain joins TRBV6-1 and TRBJ2-4; D call uncertain. The end of the DNA fits TRBJ2-7 better, so the J call may be wrong. The CDR3 length is 13 residues. CDR1 MNHNS and CDR2 SASEGT come from the germline V gene. The CDR3 here is CASSEESSYEQYF. Here the CDR3 DNA reads TGTGCCAGCAGTGAAGAAAGCTCCTACGAGCAGTACTTC.

The chain is built from TRBV3-1 and TRBJ1-2, with no clear D. This CDR3 contains 13 residues. CDR1 and CDR2 from the germline V gene are LGHDT and YNNKEL (reference sequence). The V and J ends lost 2 bases and 4 bases respectively, with 8 bases between them. CDR3 DNA: TGTGCCAGCAGCCAAATGGCCAGCTATGGCTACACCTTC. As protein: CASSQMASYGYTF.

The chain carries TRBV11-2 and TRBJ2-3; D may be TRBD2 (5 bases). Germline V lookup: CDR1 SGHAT, CDR2 FQNNGV. V lost 3 bases, J lost 2 bases, and 15 bases lay in between. This CDR3 contains 16 residues. As DNA, the CDR3 is TGTGCCAGCAGCTTTGTAAGGCGGGCCGACACAGATACGCAGTATTTT. As protein: CASSFVRRADTDTQYF.

The chain uses TRBV29-1 and TRBJ1-1; 10 bases line up with TRBD1. J lost 5 bases, V lost 7 bases, and 7 bases had no gene match. CDR3 length: 13 residues. CDR1 is SQVTM, CDR2 ANQGSEA, per germline. The CDR3 DNA reads TGCAGCGCTGACAGGGGGCGAGGGACTGAAGCTTTCTTT. Amino acid sequence: CSADRGRGTEAFF. Using reference TRBV29-1 and TRBJ1-1 for the parts outside the CDR3, the full variable domain is SAVISQKPSRDICQRGTSLTIQCQVDSQVTMMFWYRQQPGQSLTLIATANQGSEATYESGFVIDKFPISRPNLTFSTLTVSNMSPEDSSIYLCSADRGRGTEAFFGQGTRLTVV.

The chain's CDR3 is CASTHVASGRTSNEQFF. DNA for the CDR3: TGTGCCAGCACCCACGTGGCTAGCGGGAGGACTAGCAATGAGCAGTTCTTC. The V call is TRBV6-2 or TRBV6-3, the J call TRBJ2-1; 11 positions agree with TRBD2. Germline-derived CDR1 and CDR2 are MNHEY and SVGEGT. Trimming cost V 7 bases and J 6 bases; bases outside gene matches: 14. There are 17 residues in the CDR3.

The chain carries TRBV29-1 and TRBJ2-5; perhaps D is TRBD1 or TRBD2 (5 bases each). CDR1 is SQVTM and CDR2 is ANQGSEA in the germline V gene. This CDR3 region has 14 residues. The V and J ends lost 3 bases and 11 bases respectively, with 22 bases between them. The chain's CDR3 is CSVDGASLYNEQYF. CDR3 in DNA: TGCAGCGTTGATGGGGCTAGCCTCTACAATGAGCAGTACTTC.

A few counts support this clonotype. The chain combines TRBV7-2 with TRBJ1-1, with D perhaps matching TRBD1 (5 bases). CDR1 and CDR2 (germline): SGHTA, FQGNSA. V lost 0 bases, J lost 9 bases, and 14 bases lay in between. This CDR3 has 14 amino acids. Here the CDR3 reads CASSLAGGLRKAFF. The CDR3 bases are TGTGCCAGCAGCTTAGCTGGGGGACTTAGGAAAGCTTTCTTT.

This clonotype showed up many times. The V gene is TRBV20-1, the J gene TRBJ2-1, with TRBD2 identical over 7 bases. Germline V gene data show CDR1 as DFQATT and CDR2 as SNEGSKA (reference sequence). Trimming cost V 2 bases and J 1 base; bases outside gene matches: 2. The CDR3 is 14 amino acids. CDR3 nucleotides: TGCAGTGCTAGACAGGGAGGGTCCTACAATGAGCAGTTCTTC. This gives the protein CSARQGGSYNEQFF.

This clonotype was picked up a small number of times. The genes are TRBV11-2 and TRBJ2-5; maybe TRBD2 (5 bases). The CDR3 consists of 16 residues. The V end lost 3 bases, the J end lost 0 bases, and 14 bases lay between the germline ends. Per germline, CDR1 SGHAT and CDR2 FQNNGV. The CDR3 nucleotides are TGTGCCAGCAGCTTTCGAGGGTACAGTTACCAAGAGACCCAGTACTTC. Encoded protein: CASSFRGYSYQETQYF.

J is TRBJ2-7 and V is TRBV20-1, with TRBD1 matching 8 bases. J was trimmed by 6 bases and V by 3 bases; bases with no gene match: 7. The CDR3 is made up of 13 amino acids. Germline loops: CDR1 DFQATT, CDR2 SNEGSKA (reference sequence). The CDR3: CSARVTGAGEQYF. The CDR3 coding sequence is TGCAGTGCTAGGGTGACAGGGGCTGGCGAGCAGTACTTC.

This clonotype occurred many times. The chain combines TRBV29-1 with TRBJ1-2; TRBD1 might be the D (6 bases). The germline CDR1 and CDR2 sequences are SQVTM and ANQGSEA. Trimming left V 6 bases short and J 5 bases short, with 10 bases between. The length of the CDR3 is 11 residues. The CDR3 reads CSVSQGYGYTF. CDR3 nucleotides: TGCAGCGTATCACAGGGATATGGCTACACCTTC.